One sample yielded the 15 T cell receptor beta chains listed below, sequenced in a study of T cells in Graves' hyperthyroidism and ophthalmopathy. Authors of the study amplified TCR beta CDR3 regions from RNA transcripts. First-round RT-PCR with HTBI primers amplified the TCR CDR3 region. TCRdb redid the calling of the multiplex PCR reads with MiXCR, one entry per CDR3 protein. Of about 280,000 distinct CDR3 sequences in the sample, around a quarter are singletons; the top ten hold more than 25%. Material: blood. The origin of the receptors is a man in his forties with Graves' hyperthyroidism that later progressed to Graves' ophthalmopathy.

This clonotype was counted at least ten times. The genes are TRBV2 and TRBJ1-1; TRBD1 aligns across 7 bases. There are 14 residues in the CDR3. Per the germline V gene, CDR1 is SNHLY and CDR2 is FYNNEI. Trimming removed 4 bases from V and 0 bases from J; junction bases left unmatched: 2. The DNA for the CDR3 is TGTGCCAGCAGTGTACAGGGGATGAACACTGAAGCTTTCTTT. Encoded protein: CASSVQGMNTEAFF.

Ten or more counts support this clonotype. With a much larger clone just one base away, this may be a read error. The chain couples TRBV7-2 to TRBJ1-1; 9 bases fit TRBD1. Germline V gene data show CDR1 as SGHTA and CDR2 as FQGNSA. This CDR3 is built from 16 residues. CDR3 coding DNA: TGTGCCAGCAGCTCCAGAGTGGGACAGGGCGGCACTGAAGCTTCCTTT. Protein: CASSSRVGQGGTEASF.

In its sample, this clonotype was seen many times. This chain joins TRBV6-2 or TRBV6-3 and TRBJ1-3, with D possibly matching TRBD1 (5 bases). Trimming took off 8 bases at V and 8 bases at J, with 16 bases between the two ends. The germline gives CDR1 MNHEY, CDR2 SVGEGT. CDR3 length equals 13 residues. CDR3 sequence: CASLGRRPYTIYF. As DNA, the CDR3 is TGTGCCAGCTTGGGACGTCGGCCTTACACCATATATTTT.

This clonotype has a count of ten or more. This rearrangement joins TRBV3-1 to TRBJ2-5, with D unclear. CDR1 is LGHDT and CDR2 is YNNKEL in the germline V gene (reference sequence). The CDR3 is 12 amino acids. V lost 0 bases to trimming and J lost 5 bases, with 4 bases between them. The CDR3 loop is CASSQEDETQYF. In DNA, the CDR3 is TGTGCCAGCAGCCAAGAGGATGAGACCCAGTACTTC.

This clonotype came up many times. The chain links TRBV27 to TRBJ2-7, with D unresolved. CDR1 is MNHEY and CDR2 is SMNVEV in the germline V gene (reference sequence). The CDR3 runs to 13 residues. V lost 4 bases and J lost 6, with 13 bases in between. In nucleotides, the CDR3 is TGTGCCAGCAGTTACGCCAGGTCCAGCGAGCAGTACTTC. Translation gives CASSYARSSEQYF.

The table lists this clonotype with many counts. The chain links TRBV28 to TRBJ2-2, with 8 bases matching TRBD1. CDR1 is MDHEN, CDR2 SYDVKM, per germline. The CDR3 loop spans 17 amino acids. V lost 6 bases and J lost 7; bases outside the gene matches: 16. The chain's CDR3 is CASSTLTGTGRDGELFF. In DNA, the CDR3 is TGTGCCAGCAGCACCCTAACCGGGACAGGAAGGGACGGGGAGCTGTTTTTT. Using reference TRBV28 and TRBJ2-2 for the parts outside the CDR3, the full variable domain is DVKVTQSSRYLVKRTGEKVFLECVQDMDHENMFWYRQDPGLGLRLIYFSYDVKMKEKGDIPEGYSVSREKKERFSLILESASTNQTSMYLCASSTLTGTGRDGELFFGEGSRLTVL.

The chain is built from TRBV7-2 and TRBJ1-2; D unclear. From germline, CDR1 is SGHTA and CDR2 FQGNSA. V was trimmed by 6 bases and J by 10 bases, leaving 18 bases between them. CDR3 size: 13 residues. The CDR3 loop reads CASRAVAGDAYTF. CDR3 nucleotide sequence: TGTGCCAGCAGAGCCGTCGCGGGCGACGCCTACACCTTC.

For the CDR3, the DNA is TGTGCCAGTAGTATAGCAGGGAATCAGCCCCAGCATTTT. Its translation: CASSIAGNQPQHF. This chain joins TRBV19 and TRBJ1-5; possible D gene TRBD1, 5 bases. CDR1 is LNHDA and CDR2 is SQIVND in the germline V gene (reference sequence). Trimming took 1 base from V and 4 from J, leaving 5 bases between them. The CDR3 length is 13 residues.

This clonotype was detected ten times or more. The chain employs TRBV14 and TRBJ1-1, with D possibly TRBD1 on 5 matching bases. The CDR3 totals 15 residues. V lost 8 bases and J lost 6, with 22 bases in between. Germline V gives CDR1 SGHDN, CDR2 FVKESK. CDR3: CASSNGGYPRAEAFF. The CDR3 DNA follows: TGTGCCAGCTCTAATGGGGGTTATCCCAGGGCTGAAGCTTTCTTT.

There are many counts of this clonotype. The chain couples TRBV25-1 to TRBJ2-7; 7 bases line up with TRBD1. CDR1 MGHDK and CDR2 SYGVNS come from the germline V gene. V was pared by 9 bases and J by 0 bases, with 8 bases of the junction left unmatched. This CDR3 spans 14 amino acids. CDR3 DNA: TGTGCCAGGCTAGACAGGGCGAGCTCCTACGAGCAGTACTTC. Translation: CARLDRASSYEQYF.

Many counts were recorded for this clonotype. The CDR3 DNA sequence: TGTGCCAGCAGCCAAGTCTCCTTTCAGGTTGGACAGAAAGAGACCCAGTACTTC. This translates into CASSQVSFQVGQKETQYF. The rearrangement links TRBV3-1 to TRBJ2-5; possible D gene TRBD1, 6 bases. The CDR3 has 18 residues. With 1 base removed from V and 3 bases from J, the gap between germline ends came to 21 bases. Germline CDR1 is LGHDT and CDR2 is YNNKEL (reference sequence).

This clonotype was observed many times. The rearrangement joins TRBV27 to TRBJ2-7, with 8 bases aligning to TRBD2. This CDR3 is 15 amino acids long. Germline V gene data show CDR1 as MNHEY and CDR2 as SMNVEV (reference sequence). V lost 5 bases to trimming and J lost 5 bases; unmatched junction nucleotides: 11. CDR3 DNA sequence: TGTGCCAGCAGTCTAAAAACCGGGACTAGTCACGAGCAGTACTTC. It is translated as CASSLKTGTSHEQYF.

This clonotype came up many times. The chain combines TRBV20-1 with TRBJ1-1; D is unresolved. The V gene's germline CDR1 is DFQATT and CDR2 SNEGSKA (reference sequence). This CDR3 has 13 amino acids. Trimming left V 0 bases short and J 6 bases short, with 11 bases between. CDR3 nucleotide sequence: TGCAGTGCTAGAGACACCTTCGTCTCTGAAGCTTTCTTT. Translation: CSARDTFVSEAFF.

This clonotype was recorded many times. The CDR3 DNA follows: TGTGCCAGCAGCTTAGGCCTCCAGGGCACCTACGAGCAGTACTTC. As protein: CASSLGLQGTYEQYF. The genes are TRBV7-8 and TRBJ2-7; D is perhaps TRBD1 (5 bases). V was pared by 1 base and J by 2 bases, with 12 bases between. The CDR3 loop spans 15 amino acids. CDR1 SGHVS and CDR2 FQNEAQ come from the germline V gene.

This clonotype was seen at least ten times. This chain connects TRBV10-1 to TRBJ1-2; D perhaps matches TRBD1 (6 bases). The germline V and J ends were trimmed by 6 bases and 1 base, with 21 bases remaining between them. Germline assignment: CDR1 WNHNN and CDR2 SYGVQD (reference sequence). The CDR3 loop spans 17 amino acids. CDR3 DNA: TGCGCCAGCAGATCAGGGGCCGTACCTCCTAATAACTATGGCTACACCTTC. It yields the protein CASRSGAVPPNNYGYTF.